This T cell receptor (beta chain) comes out of a study of T-cell reconstitution after alpha-beta-depleted transplantation in children. Broader study findings: Some patients' high day-60 TCRbeta diversity was traced to surviving recipient T cells and thymic progenitors. Reports say that about two months after transplant, the alpha-beta T cells came out of several hundred graft clones that had expanded. A year had passed since transplant, and T-cell counts and diversity by then came mostly from newly produced T cells.

A TCRbeta library incorporating unique molecular identifiers was prepared. TCRdb called the PCR reads again in MiXCR, with one record for every CDR3 protein. The repertoire includes 480,000 or so distinct CDR3 sequences, more than 9% of them detected once, and 2% to 2.5% sits in the top ten. This clonotype was counted many times. The target antigen is unknown. Per germline, CDR1 SGHAT and CDR2 FQNNGV. This CDR3 is 15 amino acids long. V dropped 1 base and J dropped 3; count of bases not matched to a gene: 6. The sample was PBMCs, taken before TCRalphabeta/CD19-depleted stem cell transplant. The rearrangement uses TRBV11-2 and TRBJ2-7; 7 bases agree with TRBD2. The origin of this receptor is a child under 10 years old with inherited bone marrow failure, due to receive a stem cell transplant. CDR3 in amino acids: CASSLAPTSNYEQYF. The CDR3 nucleotides read TGTGCCAGCAGCTTAGCCCCGACTAGCAACTACGAGCAGTACTTC.